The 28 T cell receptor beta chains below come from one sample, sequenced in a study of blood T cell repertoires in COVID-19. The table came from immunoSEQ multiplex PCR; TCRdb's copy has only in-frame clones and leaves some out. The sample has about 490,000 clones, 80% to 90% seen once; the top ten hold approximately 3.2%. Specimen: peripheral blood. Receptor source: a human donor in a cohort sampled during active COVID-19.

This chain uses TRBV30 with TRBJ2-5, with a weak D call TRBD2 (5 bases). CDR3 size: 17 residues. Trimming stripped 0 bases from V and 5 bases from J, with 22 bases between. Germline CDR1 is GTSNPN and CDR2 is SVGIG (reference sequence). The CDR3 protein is CAWSVRAGVGIGETQYF. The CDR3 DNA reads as TGTGCCTGGAGTGTAAGGGCCGGAGTCGGGATTGGGGAGACCCAGTACTTC.

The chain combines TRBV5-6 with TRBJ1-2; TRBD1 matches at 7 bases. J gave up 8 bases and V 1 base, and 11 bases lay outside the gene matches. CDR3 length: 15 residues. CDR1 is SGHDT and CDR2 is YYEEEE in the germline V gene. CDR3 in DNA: TGTGCCAGCAGCTTGTACCCGGGACAGAAGATGGGCTACACCTTC. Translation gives CASSLYPGQKMGYTF.

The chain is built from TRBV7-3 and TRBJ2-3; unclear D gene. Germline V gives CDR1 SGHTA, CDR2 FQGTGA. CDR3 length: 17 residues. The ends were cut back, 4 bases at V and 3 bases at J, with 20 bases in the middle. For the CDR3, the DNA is TGTGCCAGCAGCTCCGACCCGAGGAGACTGGGTACAGATACGCAGTATTTT. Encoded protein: CASSSDPRRLGTDTQYF.

In DNA, the CDR3 is TGCGCCAGCAGCGACGACAGGGTTCCCACAGATACGCAGTATTTT. It yields the protein CASSDDRVPTDTQYF. The J gene is TRBJ2-3, the V gene TRBV5-1; 7 positions agree with TRBD1. The V gene's germline CDR1 is SGHRS and CDR2 YFSETQ. This CDR3 has 15 residues. Trimming took 4 bases from V and 2 from J; bases not matched to a gene: 7.

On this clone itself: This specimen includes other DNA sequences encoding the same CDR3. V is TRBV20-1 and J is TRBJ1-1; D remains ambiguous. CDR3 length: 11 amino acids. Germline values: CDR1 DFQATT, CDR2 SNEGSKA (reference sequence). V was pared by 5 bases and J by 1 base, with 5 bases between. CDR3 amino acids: CSASRNTEAFF. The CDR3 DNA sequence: TGCAGTGCTTCCCGGAACACTGAAGCTTTCTTT.

This CDR3 reads CASSLTAGVDEQYF. The DNA of the CDR3 is TGCGCCAGCAGCTTGACAGCGGGGGTTGACGAGCAGTACTTC. V is TRBV5-1 and J is TRBJ2-7; the match to TRBD2 covers 8 bases. This CDR3 has 14 residues. Germline V gives CDR1 SGHRS, CDR2 YFSETQ. The J segment lost 5 bases and the V segment lost 1 base, leaving 5 bases of the junction unmatched.

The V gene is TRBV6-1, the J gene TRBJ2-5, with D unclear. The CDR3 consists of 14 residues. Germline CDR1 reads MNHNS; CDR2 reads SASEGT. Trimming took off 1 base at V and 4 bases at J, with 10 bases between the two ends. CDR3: CASSEGLVPETQYF. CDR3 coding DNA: TGTGCCAGCAGTGAAGGGCTAGTCCCAGAGACCCAGTACTTC.

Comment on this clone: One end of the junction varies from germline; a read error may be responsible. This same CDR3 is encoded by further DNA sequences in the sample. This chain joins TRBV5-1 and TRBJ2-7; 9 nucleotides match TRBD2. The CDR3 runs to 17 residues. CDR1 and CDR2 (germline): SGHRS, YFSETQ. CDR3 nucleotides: TGCGCCAGCAGTCGGCTAGCGGGACCCGGCGCGACCTACGAGCAATACTTC. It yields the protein CASSRLAGPGATYEQYF.

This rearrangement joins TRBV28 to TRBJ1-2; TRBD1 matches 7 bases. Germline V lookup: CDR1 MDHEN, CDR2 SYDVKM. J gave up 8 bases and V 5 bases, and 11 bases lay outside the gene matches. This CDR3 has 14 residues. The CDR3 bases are TGTGCCAGCAGTCTCCAACAGGGGTTCAGGGGCTACACCTTC. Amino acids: CASSLQQGFRGYTF.

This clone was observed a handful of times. CDR3 bases: TGTGCCAGTAGTATCGGGACTTCGGGGGAGCAGTACTTC. Encoded protein: CASSIGTSGEQYF. The chain has TRBV19 and TRBJ2-7; the D gene is possibly TRBD2 (6 bases). Germline CDR1 is LNHDA and CDR2 is SQIVND (reference sequence). CDR3 length: 13 residues. Deletions cut 3 bases from V and 7 bases from J, with 13 bases between.

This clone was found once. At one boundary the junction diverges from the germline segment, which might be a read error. CDR3 residues: CASSVGLRVNTEAFF. The DNA of the CDR3 is TGTGCCAGCAGCGTAGGTCTGAGGGTGAATACTGAAGCTTTCTTT. The chain uses TRBV9 and TRBJ1-1; D gene uncertain. The CDR3 sequence is 15 residues long. The germline V gene encodes CDR1 SGDLS and CDR2 YYNGEE.

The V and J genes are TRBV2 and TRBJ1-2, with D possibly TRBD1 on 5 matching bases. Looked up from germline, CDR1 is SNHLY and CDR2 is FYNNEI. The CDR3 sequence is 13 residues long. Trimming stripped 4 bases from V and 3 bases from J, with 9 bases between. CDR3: CASSGQKDYGYTF. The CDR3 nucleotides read TGTGCCAGCAGTGGACAGAAAGACTATGGCTACACCTTC.

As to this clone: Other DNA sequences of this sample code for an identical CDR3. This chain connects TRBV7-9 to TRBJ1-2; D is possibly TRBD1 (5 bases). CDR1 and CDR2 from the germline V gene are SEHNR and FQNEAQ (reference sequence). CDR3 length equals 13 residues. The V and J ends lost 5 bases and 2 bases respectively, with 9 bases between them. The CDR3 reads CASSLGGNYGYTF. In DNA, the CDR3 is TGTGCCAGCAGCCTGGGGGGGAACTATGGCTACACCTTC.

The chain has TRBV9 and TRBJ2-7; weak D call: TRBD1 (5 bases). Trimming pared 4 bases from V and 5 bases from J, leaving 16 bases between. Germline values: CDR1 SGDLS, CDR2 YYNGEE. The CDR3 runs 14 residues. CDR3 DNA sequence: TGTGCCAGCAGCCCGTTCAGGGAATTAAACGAGCAGTACTTC. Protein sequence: CASSPFRELNEQYF.

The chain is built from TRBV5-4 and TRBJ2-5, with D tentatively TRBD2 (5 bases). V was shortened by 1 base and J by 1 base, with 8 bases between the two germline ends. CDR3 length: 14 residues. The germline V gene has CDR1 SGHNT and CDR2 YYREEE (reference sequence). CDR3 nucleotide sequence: TGTGCCAGCAGCTTGCCTGGAGGCCAAGAGACCCAGTACTTC. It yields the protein CASSLPGGQETQYF.

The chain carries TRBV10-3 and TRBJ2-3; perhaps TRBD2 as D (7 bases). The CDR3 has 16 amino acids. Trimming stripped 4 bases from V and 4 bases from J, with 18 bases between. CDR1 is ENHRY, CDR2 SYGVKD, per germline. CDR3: CAISVSMGGGPDTQYF. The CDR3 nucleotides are TGTGCCATCAGTGTATCTATGGGGGGGGGCCCAGATACGCAGTATTTT.

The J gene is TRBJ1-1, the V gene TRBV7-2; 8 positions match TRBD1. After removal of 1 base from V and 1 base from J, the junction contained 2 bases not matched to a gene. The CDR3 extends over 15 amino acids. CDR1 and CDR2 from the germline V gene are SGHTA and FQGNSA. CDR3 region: CASSLGGTGNTEAFF. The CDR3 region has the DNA TGTGCCAGCAGCTTAGGCGGGACAGGGAACACTGAAGCTTTCTTT.

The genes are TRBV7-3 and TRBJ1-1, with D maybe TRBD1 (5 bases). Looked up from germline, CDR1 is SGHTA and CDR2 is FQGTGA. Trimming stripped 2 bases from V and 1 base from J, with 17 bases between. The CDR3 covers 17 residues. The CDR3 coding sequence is TGTGCCAGCAGCTTATTCGGCATATCGACAGAGAACACTGAAGCTTTCTTT. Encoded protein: CASSLFGISTENTEAFF.

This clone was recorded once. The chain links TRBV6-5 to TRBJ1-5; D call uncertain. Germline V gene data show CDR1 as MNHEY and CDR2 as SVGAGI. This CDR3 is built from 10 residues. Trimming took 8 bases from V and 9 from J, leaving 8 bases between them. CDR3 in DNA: TGTGCCAGCGGGGAGGGGCCCCAGCATTTT. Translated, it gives CASGEGPQHF.

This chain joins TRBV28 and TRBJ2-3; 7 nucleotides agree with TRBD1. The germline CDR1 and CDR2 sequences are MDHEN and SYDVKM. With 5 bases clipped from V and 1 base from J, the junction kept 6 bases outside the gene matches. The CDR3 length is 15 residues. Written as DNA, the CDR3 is TGTGCCAGCAGTCCCAGGGGGTCAGGCACAGATACGCAGTATTTT. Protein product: CASSPRGSGTDTQYF.

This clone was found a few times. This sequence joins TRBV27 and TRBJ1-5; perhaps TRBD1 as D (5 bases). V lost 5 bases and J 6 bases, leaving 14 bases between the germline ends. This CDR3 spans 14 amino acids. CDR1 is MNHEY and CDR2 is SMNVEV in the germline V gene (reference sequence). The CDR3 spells CASSPGGTAQPQHF. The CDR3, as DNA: TGTGCCAGCAGTCCGGGAGGGACGGCTCAGCCCCAGCATTTT.

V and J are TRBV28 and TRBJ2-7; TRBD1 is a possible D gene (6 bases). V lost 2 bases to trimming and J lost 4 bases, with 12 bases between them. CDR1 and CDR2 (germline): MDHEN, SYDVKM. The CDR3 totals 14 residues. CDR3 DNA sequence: TGTGCCAGCAGTTTAGGGGGCCCCAGGTACGAGCAGTACTTC. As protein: CASSLGGPRYEQYF. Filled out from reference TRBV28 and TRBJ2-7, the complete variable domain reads DVKVTQSSRYLVKRTGEKVFLECVQDMDHENMFWYRQDPGLGLRLIYFSYDVKMKEKGDIPEGYSVSREKKERFSLILESASTNQTSMYLCASSLGGPRYEQYFGPGTRLTVT.

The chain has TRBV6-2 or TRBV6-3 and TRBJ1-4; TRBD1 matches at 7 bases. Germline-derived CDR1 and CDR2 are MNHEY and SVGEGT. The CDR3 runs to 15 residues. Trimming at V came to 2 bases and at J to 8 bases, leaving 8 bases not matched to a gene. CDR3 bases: TGTGCCAGCAGTTACCTTGGACAGGCTTCGGAAAAACTGTTTTTT. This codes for CASSYLGQASEKLFF.

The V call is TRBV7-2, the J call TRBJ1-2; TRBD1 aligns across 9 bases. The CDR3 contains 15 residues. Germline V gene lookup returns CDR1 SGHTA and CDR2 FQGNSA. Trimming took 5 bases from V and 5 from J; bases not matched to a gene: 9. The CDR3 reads CASSLGTGIGYGYTF. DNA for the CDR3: TGTGCCAGCAGCCTTGGGACAGGGATAGGGTATGGCTACACCTTC.

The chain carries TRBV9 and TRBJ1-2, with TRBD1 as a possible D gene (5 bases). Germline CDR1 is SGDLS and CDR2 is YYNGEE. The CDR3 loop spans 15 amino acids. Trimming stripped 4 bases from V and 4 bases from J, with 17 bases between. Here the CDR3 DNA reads TGTGCCAGCAGCCCCCGGGGGGACGGAGCCTATGGCTACACCTTC. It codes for CASSPRGDGAYGYTF.

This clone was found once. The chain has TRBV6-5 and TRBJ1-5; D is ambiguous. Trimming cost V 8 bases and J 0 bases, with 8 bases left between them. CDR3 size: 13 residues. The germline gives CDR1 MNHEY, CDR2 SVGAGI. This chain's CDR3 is CASRTHSNQPQHF. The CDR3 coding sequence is TGTGCCAGCCGGACTCATAGCAATCAGCCCCAGCATTTT.

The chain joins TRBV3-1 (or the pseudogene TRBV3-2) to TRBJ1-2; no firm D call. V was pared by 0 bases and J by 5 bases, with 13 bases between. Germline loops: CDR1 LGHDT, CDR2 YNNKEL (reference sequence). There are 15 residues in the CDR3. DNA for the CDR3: TGTGCCAGCAGCCAAGAGGGCAACCGCGCGTATGGCTACACCTTC. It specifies CASSQEGNRAYGYTF.

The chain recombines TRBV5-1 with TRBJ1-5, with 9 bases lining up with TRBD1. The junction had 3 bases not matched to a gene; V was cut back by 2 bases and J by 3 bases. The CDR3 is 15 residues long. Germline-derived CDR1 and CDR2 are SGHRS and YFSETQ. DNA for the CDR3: TGCGCCAGCAGCTTAGGACAGGGGCACAATCAGCCCCAGCATTTT. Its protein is CASSLGQGHNQPQHF.